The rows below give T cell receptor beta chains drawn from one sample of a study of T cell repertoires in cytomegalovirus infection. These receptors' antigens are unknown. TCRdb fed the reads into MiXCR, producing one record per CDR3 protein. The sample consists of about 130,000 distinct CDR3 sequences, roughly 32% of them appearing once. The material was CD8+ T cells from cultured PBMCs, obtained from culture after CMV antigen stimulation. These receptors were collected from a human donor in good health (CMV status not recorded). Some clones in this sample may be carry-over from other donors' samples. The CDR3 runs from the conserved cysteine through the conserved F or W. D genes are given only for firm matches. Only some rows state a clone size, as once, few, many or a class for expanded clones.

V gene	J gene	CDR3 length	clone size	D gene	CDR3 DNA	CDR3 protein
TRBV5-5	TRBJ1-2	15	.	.	TGTGCCAGCAGCTTGCAGAGTTCGGGGGCGTATGGCTACACCTTC	CASSLQSSGAYGYTF
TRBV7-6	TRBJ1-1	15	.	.	TGTGCCAGCAGCCAGGCCTTTGCCGGGGGCACTGAAGCTTTCTTT	CASSQAFAGGTEAFF
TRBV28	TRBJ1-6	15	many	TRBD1	TGTGCCAGCAGTTCGACAGGGGGGTTGGGTTCACCCCTCCACTTT	CASSSTGGLGSPLHF
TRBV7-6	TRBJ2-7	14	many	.	TGTGCCAGCAGCTTATCCGGGGGGCACTACGAGCAGTACTTC	CASSLSGGHYEQYF
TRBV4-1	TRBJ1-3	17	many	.	TGCGCCAGCAGCCAAGATCCTACAGGGAACGTGGAAAACACCATATATTTT	CASSQDPTGNVENTIYF
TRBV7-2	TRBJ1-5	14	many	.	TGTGCCAGCAGCCTGTCCCTCCACAATCAGCCCCAGCATTTT	CASSLSLHNQPQHF
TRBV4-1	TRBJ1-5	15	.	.	TGCGCCAGCAGCCAACAGGGTTATAGCAATCAGCCCCAGCATTTT	CASSQQGYSNQPQHF
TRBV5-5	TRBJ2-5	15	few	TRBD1	TGTGCCAGCAGCTTGGGACAGGGGGCGACGAAGACCCAGTACTTC	CASSLGQGATKTQYF
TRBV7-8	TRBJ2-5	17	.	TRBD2	TGTGCCAGCAGCTTAGGGATAAGGACTAGCGGGCAAGAGACCCAGTACTTC	CASSLGIRTSGQETQYF
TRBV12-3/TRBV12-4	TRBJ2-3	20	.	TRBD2	TGTGCCAGCAGGCGAAGCCCCGGGACTAGCCCCATGCTTAGCACAGATACGCAGTATTTT	CASRRSPGTSPMLSTDTQYF
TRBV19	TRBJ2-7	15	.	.	TGTGCCAGTAGTATAGGGGGATGGAGCTCCTACGAGCAGTACTTC	CASSIGGWSSYEQYF
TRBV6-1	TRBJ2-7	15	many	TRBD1	TGTGCCAGCAGTGCGTCGACAGGGGTTCGGTACGAGCAGTACTTC	CASSASTGVRYEQYF
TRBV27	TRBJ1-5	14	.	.	TGTGCCAGCAGTTACTCCGGAGGGAATCAGCCCCAGCATTTT	CASSYSGGNQPQHF
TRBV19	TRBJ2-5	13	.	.	TGTGCCAGTCCGAGACAGTACCAAGAGACCCAGTACTTC	CASPRQYQETQYF
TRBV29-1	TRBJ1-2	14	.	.	TGCAGCGTTGAAATAACAGGAGATCTTTATGGCTACACCTTC	CSVEITGDLYGYTF
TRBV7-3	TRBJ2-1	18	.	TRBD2	TGTGCCAGCAGCTTGGGGACTAGCGGGGGGGCTAGCTTCGCTGAGCAGTTCTTC	CASSLGTSGGASFAEQFF
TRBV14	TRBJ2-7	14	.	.	TGTGCCAGCAGCCAAGGATTTCCGGGCTACGAGCAGTACTTC	CASSQGFPGYEQYF
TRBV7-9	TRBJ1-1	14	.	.	TGTGCCAGCAGCTTACCCCCGGGAGGGACTGAAGCTTTCTTT	CASSLPPGGTEAFF
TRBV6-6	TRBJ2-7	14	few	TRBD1	TGTGCCAGCAGAGGACAGGGGGCCACCTACGAGCAGTACTTC	CASRGQGATYEQYF
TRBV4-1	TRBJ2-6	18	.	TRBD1	TGCGCCAGCAGCCAAACCCCAGGGGGCGCATCTGGGGCCAACGTCCTGACTTTC	CASSQTPGGASGANVLTF
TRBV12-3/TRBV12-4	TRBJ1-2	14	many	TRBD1	TGTGCCAGCAGCCCAGCAGGGGGCGGATATGGCTACACCTTC	CASSPAGGGYGYTF
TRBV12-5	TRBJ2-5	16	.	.	TGTGCTAGTGGTTTCTCCGGCGGCCTAACGGGGGAGACCCAGTACTTC	CASGFSGGLTGETQYF
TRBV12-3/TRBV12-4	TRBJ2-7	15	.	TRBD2	TGTGCCAGCAGTTTTAGGGTAGCGGGCTACTACGAGCAGTACTTC	CASSFRVAGYYEQYF
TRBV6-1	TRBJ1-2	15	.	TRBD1	TGTGCCAGCAGTGAGGGTCAGGGGGCGAGCTATGGCTACACCTTC	CASSEGQGASYGYTF
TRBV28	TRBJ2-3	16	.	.	TGTGCCAGCAGCGTAGGCAGGGGTTCGGTGACAGATACGCAGTATTTT	CASSVGRGSVTDTQYF
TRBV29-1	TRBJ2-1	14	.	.	TGCAGCGCCGAAAGGGCGTTCTCCTACAATGAGCAGTTCTTC	CSAERAFSYNEQFF
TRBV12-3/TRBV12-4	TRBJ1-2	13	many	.	TGTGCCAGCAGTTTACGTCAAGATTATGGCTACACCTTC	CASSLRQDYGYTF
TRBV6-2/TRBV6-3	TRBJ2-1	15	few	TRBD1	TGTGCCAGCAGCCCCGACAGGGGTTCTTACAATGAGCAGTTCTTC	CASSPDRGSYNEQFF
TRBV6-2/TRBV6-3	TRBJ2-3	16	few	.	TGTGCCAGCAGTTACAGAACGGGACTCGAGGGGCCAACGCAGTATTTT	CASSYRTGLEGPTQYF
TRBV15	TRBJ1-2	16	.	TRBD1	TGTGCCACCAGCCCCCGAGGGGGCTATCTTAGCTATGGCTACACCTTC	CATSPRGGYLSYGYTF
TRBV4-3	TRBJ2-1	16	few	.	TGCGCCAGCAGCGTTTCAACGGGGAGCTCCTACAATGAGCAGTTCTTC	CASSVSTGSSYNEQFF
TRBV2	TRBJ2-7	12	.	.	TGTGCCAGCATTGGTAATAGCGACGAGCAGTACTTC	CASIGNSDEQYF
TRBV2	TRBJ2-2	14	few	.	TGTGCCAGCAGGACAGGAAAAAACACCGGGGAGCTGTTTTTT	CASRTGKNTGELFF
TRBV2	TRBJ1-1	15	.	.	TGTGCCAGCAACCCCGTCGACTGGGGGAACACTGAAGCTTTCTTT	CASNPVDWGNTEAFF
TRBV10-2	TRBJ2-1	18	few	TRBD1	TGCGCCAGCAGTGAGTCCGAGACAGGGGGCGTCTTATACAATGAGCAGTTCTTC	CASSESETGGVLYNEQFF
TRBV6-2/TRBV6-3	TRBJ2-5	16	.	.	TGTGCCAGCAGTGGAAGGGGGACACTCCCTCAAGAGACCCAGTACTTC	CASSGRGTLPQETQYF
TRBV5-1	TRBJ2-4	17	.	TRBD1	TGCGCCAGCAGCTTGGTAGGACAGGGGATAGCCAAAAACATTCAGTACTTC	CASSLVGQGIAKNIQYF
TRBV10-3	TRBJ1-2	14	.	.	TGTGCCATCTCCATGCGGGGAGGGGCCGGCGGCTACACCTTC	CAISMRGGAGGYTF
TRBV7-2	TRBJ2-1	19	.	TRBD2	TGTGCCAGCAGCTTACAGCCTAGCGGGGGGCGCTTGTCGGGCAATGAGCAGTTCTTC	CASSLQPSGGRLSGNEQFF
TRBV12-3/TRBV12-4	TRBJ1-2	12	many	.	TGTGCCAGTTCGGCGGGTGACTATGGCTACACCTTC	CASSAGDYGYTF
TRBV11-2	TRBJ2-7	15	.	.	TGTGCCAGCAGCCACAGTGCCGGGCTAGGTGGCGAGCAGTACTTC	CASSHSAGLGGEQYF
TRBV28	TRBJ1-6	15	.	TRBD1	TGTGCCAGCAGTCCGACAGGGGGGTATAATTCACCCCTCCACTTT	CASSPTGGYNSPLHF
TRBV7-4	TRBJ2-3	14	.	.	TGTGCCAGCAGCCCCAGGGGCAGCCGAGATACGCAGTATTTT	CASSPRGSRDTQYF
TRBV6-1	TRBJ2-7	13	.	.	TGTGCCAGCAGTATTGGCAGGGACTACGAGCAGTACTTC	CASSIGRDYEQYF
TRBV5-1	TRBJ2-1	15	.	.	TGCGCCAGCAGCTTGGCAGGGAGTGGGTACAATGAGCAGTTCTTC	CASSLAGSGYNEQFF
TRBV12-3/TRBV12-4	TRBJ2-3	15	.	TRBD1	TGTGCCAGCAGCTCTGGGACAGGTAGGCCAGATACGCAGTATTTT	CASSSGTGRPDTQYF
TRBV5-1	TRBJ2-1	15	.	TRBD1	TGCGCCAGCAGCCCCGGACAGGGATCCGTCAATGAGCAGTTCTTC	CASSPGQGSVNEQFF
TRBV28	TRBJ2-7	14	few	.	TGTGCCAGCAGTTTGGGTGGGGGCGCGGGGGAGCAGTACTTC	CASSLGGGAGEQYF
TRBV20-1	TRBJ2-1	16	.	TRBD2	TGCAGTGCTAGATCGGTAGCGGGGGTTTCCTACAATGAGCAGTTCTTC	CSARSVAGVSYNEQFF
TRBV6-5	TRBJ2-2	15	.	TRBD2	TGTGCCAGCCAAACGCGGGGGGCGGGCACCGGGGAGCTGTTTTTT	CASQTRGAGTGELFF
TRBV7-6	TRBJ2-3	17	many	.	TGTGCCAGCAGCTTAGGGGGTAGCCGGGACGGTACGAATACGCAGTATTTT	CASSLGGSRDGTNTQYF
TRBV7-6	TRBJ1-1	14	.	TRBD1	TGTGCCAGCAGCTTATCAGGGACAGGGACTGAAGCTTTCTTT	CASSLSGTGTEAFF
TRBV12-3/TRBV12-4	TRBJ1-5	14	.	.	TGTGCCAGCAGGGGAGGAGGAGACAATCAGCCCCAGCATTTT	CASRGGGDNQPQHF
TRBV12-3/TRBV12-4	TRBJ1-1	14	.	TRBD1	TGTGCCAGCAGGGGGGACAGGGACGGAAATGGAGCTTTCTTT	CASRGDRDGNGAFF
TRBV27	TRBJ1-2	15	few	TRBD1	TGTGCCAGCAGTGGGAGGCTAGACAGGGCTAATGGCTACACCTTC	CASSGRLDRANGYTF
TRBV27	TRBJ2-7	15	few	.	TGTGCCAGCAGTTTTGGGGGAGCTTTTCCCTACGAGCAGTACTTC	CASSFGGAFPYEQYF